Given below is one T cell receptor beta chain in context. Its antigen is unidentified. Some clones are missing from TCRdb's copy, which holds only in-frame ones; the method was immunoSEQ multiplex PCR. The sample has 50,000 to 65,000 clones, about 90% seen once; the top ten hold approximately 10%. The data belong to a study of PD-1 blockade in classical Hodgkin lymphoma. Study observations and caveats: Complete responders had baseline diversity similar to newly diagnosed patients.

The germline gives CDR1 SGHNT, CDR2 YENEEA. V was pared by 1 base and J by 3 bases, with 5 bases between. The CDR3 runs to 13 residues. Noted time point: cycle 4 day 1 (C4D1), after five to seven weeks of nivolumab. Following autologous stem cell transplantation, relapse occurred in every patient, and exposure to brentuximab vedotin varied. The clonotype originates from a human donor with classical Hodgkin lymphoma. Sequencing was performed on peripheral blood mononuclear cells (PBMCs), taken before the fourth cycle of nivolumab. This chain uses TRBV11-3 with TRBJ2-3; D is undetermined. The CDR3 spells CASSLVRTDTQYF. For the CDR3, the DNA is TGTGCCAGCAGCTTAGTTCGTACAGATACGCAGTATTTT.